These 9 T cell receptor beta chains came from one sample sequenced in a study of beta chain features in type 1 diabetes. Reverse transcription of all isolated RNA meant that expressed TCRB transcripts were sequenced. The assay was immunoSEQ multiplex PCR, and TCRdb's table has in-frame clones only and misses some. The data show 250,000 or so clones, 55% to 70% seen once. Sequenced: naive CD4+ T cells from blood. These receptors came from a man aged 30-40 years in good health.

The rearrangement links TRBV30 to TRBJ1-1, with D unclear. The CDR3 length is 13 residues. V lost 0 bases and J 1 base, leaving 6 bases between the germline ends. In germline, CDR1 is GTSNPN, CDR2 SVGIG (reference sequence). CDR3 nucleotides: TGTGCCTGGAGTGTGGACGAGAACACTGAAGCTTTCTTT. Residues: CAWSVDENTEAFF.

The rearrangement joins TRBV30 to TRBJ2-3; 8 bases match TRBD2. Germline CDR1 and CDR2: GTSNPN and SVGIG (reference sequence). Trimming removed 1 base from V and 6 bases from J; junction bases left unmatched: 9. The CDR3 contains 15 residues. In DNA, the CDR3 is TGTGCCTGGAGTGAACTAGCGGTCCCCCGGGATACGCAGTATTTT. This sequence encodes CAWSELAVPRDTQYF.

The gene calls are TRBV13 and TRBJ1-1; a weak D match, TRBD1 (5 bases). CDR1 and CDR2 (germline): PRHDT, FYEKMQ (reference sequence). This CDR3 contains 11 residues. V was shortened by 5 bases and J by 6 bases, with 7 bases between the two germline ends. The CDR3 loop is CASSRGAEAFF. CDR3 sequence (DNA): TGTGCCAGCAGCCGGGGGGCTGAAGCTTTCTTT.

This clone was picked up a small number of times. The chain joins TRBV10-3 to TRBJ2-7; weak D call: TRBD2 (6 bases). V lost 8 bases and J lost 3, with 17 bases in between. This CDR3 comprises 14 residues. Germline CDR1 reads ENHRY; CDR2 reads SYGVKD. The CDR3 DNA follows: TGTGCCATCGAGCCCCGGGACTTCCTCTACGAGCAGTACTTC. This codes for CAIEPRDFLYEQYF.

CDR3 nucleotide sequence: TGTGCCAGCAGCCCAAGCTCTGGGGCCAACGTCCTGACTTTC. Its protein is CASSPSSGANVLTF. The genes are TRBV2 and TRBJ2-6, with unresolved D. Germline CDR1 and CDR2: SNHLY and FYNNEI. Deletions cut 6 bases from V and 0 bases from J, with 6 bases between. CDR3 size: 14 residues.

The genes are TRBV2 and TRBJ2-3; 7 bases line up with TRBD2. The V and J ends lost 5 bases and 2 bases, in that order; junction bases with no gene match: 7. Germline CDR1 reads SNHLY; CDR2 reads FYNNEI. The CDR3 extends over 15 amino acids. This chain's CDR3 is CASSTEREPTDTQYF. CDR3 coding DNA: TGTGCCAGCAGTACCGAGCGGGAACCCACAGATACGCAGTATTTT.

The gene calls are TRBV30 and TRBJ2-2; perhaps TRBD1 as D (6 bases). Trimming removed 3 bases from V and 0 bases from J, with 11 bases in between. The CDR3 length is 15 residues. Germline loops: CDR1 GTSNPN, CDR2 SVGIG (reference sequence). CDR3 bases: TGTGCCTGGAGGGCCGGGACAACGAACACCGGGGAGCTGTTTTTT. Encoded protein: CAWRAGTTNTGELFF.

The chain is built from TRBV7-2 and TRBJ2-1, with D uncertain. Germline CDR1 SGHTA, CDR2 FQGNSA. This CDR3 comprises 12 residues. Trimming took off 5 bases at V and 3 bases at J, with 5 bases between the two ends. In nucleotides, the CDR3 is TGTGCCAGCAGCCCGTACTACAATGAGCAGTTCTTC. Translation: CASSPYYNEQFF.

J is TRBJ2-5 and V is TRBV9, with TRBD1 identical over 7 bases. The ends lost 4 bases at V and 5 bases at J; junction bases unmatched: 8. The CDR3 spans 14 residues. CDR1 SGDLS and CDR2 YYNGEE come from the germline V gene. The CDR3 DNA sequence: TGTGCCAGCAGCCCGACAGGGTATGGGGAGACCCAGTACTTC. Translating it yields CASSPTGYGETQYF.